These T cell receptor beta chains were read from a single sample in a study of CXCR4 blockade with PD-1 therapy in pancreatic cancer. Sequencing was performed with immunoSEQ multiplex PCR; in TCRdb, only in-frame clones are kept and a portion is missing. The repertoire has fewer than 3,500 clones, approximately 42% of them found once; the top ten carry 25% to 30%. Sequences were obtained from tumor tissue. The source of these receptors is a human donor with pancreatic ductal adenocarcinoma. Both conserved end residues are trimmed from each CDR3. Fields, in order: J gene, V gene, CDR3 protein.

>TRBJ2-7|TRBV9
ASSELGGPYEQY
>TRBJ2-7|TRBV7-4
ASSSRTGRLYEQY
>TRBJ1-4|TRBV18
ASSPDSGRANEKLF
>TRBJ2-1|TRBV23-1
ASSTDGTSVDNEQF
>TRBJ2-1|TRBV19
ASSPGGPYNEQF
>TRBJ1-5|TRBV29-1
SVEDEGQPQH
>TRBJ2-3|TRBV29-1
SVPFGGLSFTDTQY
>TRBJ1-1|TRBV12-2
ASPRDRGPGDTEAF
>TRBJ2-7|TRBV6-8
ASSYDRESYEQY
>TRBJ1-2|TRBV28
ASSFYRGQVNGYT
>TRBJ2-7|TRBV2
ASSVQGGFYEQY
>TRBJ1-5|TRBV11-3
ASSLVDRSNQPQH
>TRBJ1-4|TRBV30
ARTGTTTNEKLF
>TRBJ1-2|TRBV18
ASSPGSSRSYT
>TRBJ1-6|TRBV19
ASSPSAGLSNSPLH
>TRBJ2-7|TRBV15
ATSRDSRLGEQY
>TRBJ2-3|TRBV6-8
ASSATGGGDTQY
>TRBJ1-5|TRBV28
ASSLAHSNQPQH
>TRBJ2-7|TRBV6-1
ASSEAGGSYEQY
>TRBJ1-2|TRBV28
ASSPLYLVGGYT
>TRBJ1-4|TRBV28
ASSPRQVNEKLF
>TRBJ1-2|TRBV28
AILHFGHYGYT
>TRBJ2-1|TRBV30
ASYWSSYNEQF
>TRBJ1-4|TRBV2
ASSEPLQLGTNEKLF
>TRBJ2-1|TRBV28
ASSPSGRAYNEQF
>TRBJ2-5|TRBV6-8
AIRPDTVQETQY
>TRBJ2-5|TRBV11-3
ASSSDRAAWETQY
>TRBJ1-4|TRBV28
ASSDSQGRGLKLF
>TRBJ2-2|TRBV25-1
ASSEAGFGELF
>TRBJ1-2|TRBV11-3
ASSPRTADYGYT
>TRBJ2-1|TRBV11-3
ASSFRLAGAGDEQF
>TRBJ1-1|TRBV6-8
ASTAGRWGTEAF
>TRBJ2-2|TRBV11-3
ASSLGAGNTGELF
>TRBJ1-3|TRBV7-5
ASSLTGRGNTIY
>TRBJ2-4|TRBV23-1
ASSQERGAAKNIQY